This TCR beta chain appears in the sequencing data of a study of T cell changes during pregnancy in multiple sclerosis. V lost 4 bases to trimming and J lost 8 bases; unmatched junction nucleotides: 7. Germline assignment: CDR1 SGHDT and CDR2 YYEEEE. The CDR3 loop spans 13 amino acids. By share of the sample, this clone is medium-sized. Measured with immunoSEQ multiplex PCR; TCRdb has only the in-frame clones, and not every one. This repertoire shows just over 40,000 clones, roughly nine tenths found once; its top ten account for 0.45% to 0.6%. J is TRBJ1-2 and V is TRBV5-6; TRBD1 aligns across 8 bases. This clonotype was sampled from a female donor with multiple sclerosis, enrolled in a pregnancy study. The sample was CD4+ T cells from peripheral blood mononuclear cells, taken in the first trimester of pregnancy. The CDR3 region is CASSPGQGWGYTF. The CDR3 region has the DNA TGTGCCAGCAGCCCCGGACAGGGATGGGGCTACACCTTC.